The 28 T cell receptor beta chains in this list originate from one sample, sequenced in a study of high-grade serous ovarian cancer treatment subgroups. Tumor samples were obtained before definitive surgery or chemotherapy. Assay: immunoSEQ multiplex PCR; the TCRdb copy retains only in-frame clones and omits some. The data hold thousands of clones, with about two thirds observed a single time. The sample comprised tumor tissue. Every receptor here comes from a human donor with high-grade serous ovarian cancer.

CDR3 residues: CASSSGSNTEAFF. CDR3 in DNA: TGTGCCAGCAGTTCCGGGTCGAACACTGAAGCTTTCTTT. The rearrangement uses TRBV6-6 and TRBJ1-1; no clear D. Trimming left V 4 bases short and J 1 base short, with 7 bases between. The length of the CDR3 is 13 residues. CDR1 and CDR2 from the germline V gene are MNHNY and SVGAGI (reference sequence).

This chain connects TRBV29-1 to TRBJ2-1; D uncertain. Trimming took 3 bases from V and 3 from J, leaving 6 bases between them. This CDR3 is built from 12 residues. CDR1 and CDR2 from the germline V gene are SQVTM and ANQGSEA. This chain's CDR3 is CSVEGYYNEQFF. The CDR3 coding sequence is TGCAGCGTTGAGGGGTACTACAATGAGCAGTTCTTC.

The J gene is TRBJ2-7, the V gene TRBV5-1, with 10 bases that match TRBD1. CDR3 size: 14 residues. Trimming removed 0 bases from V and 6 bases from J; junction bases left unmatched: 3. CDR1 and CDR2 from the germline V gene are SGHRS and YFSETQ. DNA of the CDR3: TGCGCCAGCAGCTTGGCTGGGACAGGGGCCGAGCAGTACTTC. As protein: CASSLAGTGAEQYF.

The chain links TRBV10-3 to TRBJ1-1; 9 nucleotides agree with TRBD1. V lost 6 bases, J lost 3 bases, and 8 bases stayed unmatched. Per germline, CDR1 ENHRY and CDR2 SYGVKD. The CDR3 has 15 amino acids. The chain's CDR3 is CAISSEDRGDTEAFF. The CDR3 DNA sequence: TGTGCCATCAGCTCGGAGGACAGGGGAGACACTGAAGCTTTCTTT.

The V call is TRBV5-1, the J call TRBJ2-2; D not resolved. The CDR3 sequence is 14 residues long. The V end was cut by 4 bases, the J end by 0 bases, with 7 bases between. The V gene's germline CDR1 is SGHRS and CDR2 YFSETQ. As DNA, the CDR3 is TGCGCCAGCAGCCAAATATCGAACACCGGGGAGCTGTTTTTT. Residues: CASSQISNTGELFF. Filled out from reference TRBV5-1 and TRBJ2-2, the complete variable domain reads KAGVTQTPRYLIKTRGQQVTLSCSPISGHRSVSWYQQTPGQGLQFLFEYFSETQRNKGNFPGRFSGRQFSNSRSEMNVSTLELGDSALYLCASSQISNTGELFFGEGSRLTVL.

The chain is built from TRBV19 and TRBJ1-1; no reliable D call. CDR1 and CDR2 (germline): LNHDA, SQIVND (reference sequence). The CDR3 covers 12 residues. Trimming removed 1 base at V and 11 bases at J, with 11 bases between. The CDR3 sequence is CASSIVGIRAFF. In nucleotides, the CDR3 is TGTGCCAGTAGTATAGTCGGGATTCGGGCTTTCTTT.

The rearrangement uses TRBV27 and TRBJ2-7, with TRBD1 matching over 9 bases. The CDR3 has 15 residues. The germline V gene has CDR1 MNHEY and CDR2 SMNVEV (reference sequence). Germline trimming cut 6 bases from V and 5 bases from J; bases unmatched to any gene: 11. CDR3 sequence reads: CASRQNLGQGNEQYF. The CDR3, as DNA: TGTGCCAGCAGACAAAACTTAGGACAGGGGAACGAGCAGTACTTC.

This clone was recorded a few times. This chain's CDR3 is CASTRTLGTEAFF. The DNA of the CDR3 is TGTGCCAGCACCAGGACCCTTGGCACTGAAGCTTTCTTT. The chain combines TRBV27 with TRBJ1-1; no clear D. The V gene's germline CDR1 is MNHEY and CDR2 SMNVEV (reference sequence). This CDR3 is 13 amino acids long. The V and J ends lost 7 bases and 4 bases respectively, with 13 bases between them.

The table lists this clone with a few counts. This chain links TRBV15 with TRBJ2-1, with D perhaps matching TRBD2 (6 bases). The CDR3 sequence is 14 residues long. Per the germline V gene, CDR1 is LNHNV and CDR2 is YYDKDF (reference sequence). With 4 bases removed from V and 4 bases from J, the gap between germline ends came to 11 bases. CDR3 coding DNA: TGTGCCACCAGCATCGGAGGGGTTTACAATGAGCAGTTCTTC. As protein: CATSIGGVYNEQFF. The full variable domain, its missing parts supplied by reference TRBV15 and TRBJ2-1, is DAMVIQNPRYQVTQFGKPVTLSCSQTLNHNVMYWYQQKSSQAPKLLFHYYDKDFNNEADTPDNFQSRRPNTSFCFLDIRSPGLGDTAMYLCATSIGGVYNEQFFGPGTRLTVL.

This chain uses TRBV4-2 with TRBJ2-1; 14 bases fit TRBD2. The CDR3 loop spans 15 amino acids. With V trimmed by 4 bases and J by 8 bases, 4 bases remained unmatched. Germline CDR1 LGHNA, CDR2 YNFKEQ. The CDR3 here is CASSLGTSGSDEQFF. CDR3 coding DNA: TGTGCCAGCAGCCTCGGGACTAGCGGGAGCGATGAGCAGTTCTTC.

The gene calls are TRBV11-2 and TRBJ2-5; TRBD1 agrees at 9 bases. The CDR3 has 16 residues. Germline-derived CDR1 and CDR2 are SGHAT and FQNNGV. V lost 5 bases, J lost 3 bases, and 10 bases stayed unmatched. The CDR3 DNA reads as TGTGCCAGCAGCCGAATGGGGACAGGGCGAGAAGAGACCCAGTACTTC. Translating gives CASSRMGTGREETQYF.

V gene TRBV19 combines with J gene TRBJ2-2; 8 bases agree with TRBD1. The V gene's germline CDR1 is LNHDA and CDR2 SQIVND (reference sequence). After removal of 3 bases from V and 6 bases from J, the junction contained 3 bases not matched to a gene. CDR3 length: 14 amino acids. The CDR3, as DNA: TGTGCCAGTAGTATTCAGGGACAGGCCGGGGAGCTGTTTTTT. Its protein is CASSIQGQAGELFF.

This clone occurred a few times. This chain uses TRBV5-1 with TRBJ2-7, with D possibly matching TRBD1 (7 bases). The CDR3 loop spans 18 amino acids. Germline V gene sequence: CDR1 SGHRS, CDR2 YFSETQ. Trimming shortened V by 0 bases and J by 0 bases, and 19 bases separated the two germline ends. The CDR3 sequence: CASSLVGDSTGISYEQYF. Written as DNA, the CDR3 is TGCGCCAGCAGCTTGGTGGGGGACTCGACAGGGATCTCCTACGAGCAGTACTTC.

The chain joins TRBV28 to TRBJ2-5; TRBD2 might be the D (5 bases). This CDR3 has 15 residues. The V end was cut by 2 bases, the J end by 1 base, with 11 bases between. CDR1 is MDHEN, CDR2 SYDVKM, per germline. The CDR3 spells CASSLEGRTQETQYF. The DNA of the CDR3 is TGTGCCAGCAGTTTAGAGGGCCGGACCCAAGAGACCCAGTACTTC. The variable domain in full, completed from reference TRBV28 and TRBJ2-5, reads DVKVTQSSRYLVKRTGEKVFLECVQDMDHENMFWYRQDPGLGLRLIYFSYDVKMKEKGDIPEGYSVSREKKERFSLILESASTNQTSMYLCASSLEGRTQETQYFGPGTRLLVL.

This chain joins TRBV5-1 and TRBJ2-5; no clear D gene. CDR1 is SGHRS and CDR2 is YFSETQ in the germline V gene. The CDR3 is 14 amino acids. V lost 4 bases, J lost 4 bases, and 14 bases lay in between. The CDR3 sequence: CASSQTSPVETQYF. CDR3 nucleotides: TGCGCCAGCAGCCAGACAAGCCCAGTAGAGACCCAGTACTTC. Drawing the rest from reference TRBV5-1 and TRBJ2-5, the complete variable domain is KAGVTQTPRYLIKTRGQQVTLSCSPISGHRSVSWYQQTPGQGLQFLFEYFSETQRNKGNFPGRFSGRQFSNSRSEMNVSTLELGDSALYLCASSQTSPVETQYFGPGTRLLVL.

The chain uses TRBV5-1 and TRBJ1-4; 7 bases are shared with TRBD1. The V gene end was trimmed by 4 bases and the J gene end by 8 bases; junction bases not matched to a gene: 11. This CDR3 region has 15 residues. CDR1 is SGHRS and CDR2 is YFSETQ in the germline V gene. The CDR3: CASSQGQFRSEKLFF. As DNA, the CDR3 is TGCGCCAGCAGCCAGGGACAGTTTCGGTCGGAAAAACTGTTTTTT.

The chain has TRBV11-2 and TRBJ2-3; TRBD2 is a possible D gene (6 bases). Germline V gives CDR1 SGHAT, CDR2 FQNNGV. Deletions cut 0 bases from V and 14 bases from J, with 18 bases between. This CDR3 spans 14 amino acids. Written as DNA, the CDR3 is TGTGCCAGCAGCTTAGACGTGCTTAGCACCGGGGGGTATTTT. Amino acids: CASSLDVLSTGGYF.

The rearrangement uses TRBV28 and TRBJ1-2, with D unclear. Germline V gene sequence: CDR1 MDHEN, CDR2 SYDVKM. The CDR3 sequence is 13 residues long. The ends were cut back, 6 bases at V and 6 bases at J, with 14 bases in the middle. The CDR3: CASRRVPQNGYTF. CDR3 nucleotides: TGTGCCAGCAGGAGGGTCCCACAGAATGGCTACACCTTC.

This chain joins TRBV2 and TRBJ2-3; no firm D call. The CDR3 has 15 amino acids. V was pared by 4 bases and J by 4 bases, with 15 bases between. Per germline, CDR1 SNHLY and CDR2 FYNNEI. The CDR3 DNA reads TGTGCCAGCAGTGCCTTTGTTTCCTTCCCAGATACGCAGTATTTT. Protein product: CASSAFVSFPDTQYF.

This clone is judged large (0.1 to 1%). The chain has TRBV13 and TRBJ2-7; 9 bases are a match to TRBD1. This CDR3 spans 14 amino acids. With V trimmed by 5 bases and J by 6 bases, 8 bases remained unmatched. CDR1 and CDR2 (germline): PRHDT, FYEKMQ (reference sequence). The CDR3 bases are TGTGCCAGCAGCCCCAGGGGGACAGGGATCGAGCAGTACTTC. Encoded protein: CASSPRGTGIEQYF. Combining the CDR3 with reference TRBV13 and TRBJ2-7 gives the whole variable domain AAGVIQSPRHLIKEKRETATLKCYPIPRHDTVYWYQQGPGQDPQFLISFYEKMQSDKGSIPDRFSAQQFSDYHSELNMSSLELGDSALYFCASSPRGTGIEQYFGPGTRLTVT.

The J gene is TRBJ2-1, the V gene TRBV18, with 7 bases aligning to TRBD1. CDR3 length: 14 amino acids. The junction had 6 bases not matched to a gene; V was cut back by 5 bases and J by 5 bases. Germline V gives CDR1 KGHSH, CDR2 LQKENI. The CDR3 DNA follows: TGTGCCAGCTCAAAACAGGGGAGAGACAATGAGCAGTTCTTC. Its translation: CASSKQGRDNEQFF.

This clone showed up just once. CDR3 DNA: TGTGCCAGCACTCGGGGCGGGTATGGTTCACCCCTCCACTTT. Protein product: CASTRGGYGSPLHF. The rearrangement links TRBV25-1 to TRBJ1-6; possible D gene TRBD1, 5 bases. Germline V gene data show CDR1 as MGHDK and CDR2 as SYGVNS. This CDR3 is built from 14 residues. V shed 7 bases and J shed 9 bases, with 16 bases lying between them.

The chain couples TRBV9 to TRBJ2-5; TRBD2 agrees at 12 bases. The germline V gene has CDR1 SGDLS and CDR2 YYNGEE. This CDR3 has 14 amino acids. V lost 3 bases and J lost 5; bases outside the gene matches: 2. The CDR3 here is CASSGGTSGETQYF. The CDR3 DNA is TGTGCCAGCAGCGGGGGGACTAGCGGGGAGACCCAGTACTTC.

In DNA form, the CDR3 reads TGTGCCAGTAGTACCCTGGACACCAAATTCTACGAGCAGTACTTC. Its protein product is CASSTLDTKFYEQYF. The chain joins TRBV19 to TRBJ2-5; a possible D gene is TRBD1 (5 bases). The last part of the DNA fits TRBJ2-7 better; the J call may be wrong. CDR1 is LNHDA and CDR2 is SQIVND in the germline V gene (reference sequence). This CDR3 is built from 15 residues.

The V and J genes are TRBV11-2 and TRBJ2-1; D not resolved. V was trimmed by 0 bases and J by 8 bases, leaving 11 bases between them. This CDR3 is 14 amino acids long. Germline V gene sequence: CDR1 SGHAT, CDR2 FQNNGV. The CDR3, as DNA: TGTGCCAGCAGCTTAGACCTACGTATCCATGAGCAGTTCTTC. Protein product: CASSLDLRIHEQFF. The variable domain in full, with the rest retrieved from reference TRBV11-2 and TRBJ2-1, is EAGVAQSPRYKIIEKRQSVAFWCNPISGHATLYWYQQILGQGPKLLIQFQNNGVVDDSQLPKDRFSAERLKGVDSTLKIQPAKLEDSAVYLCASSLDLRIHEQFFGPGTRLTVL.

The rearrangement links TRBV5-4 to TRBJ2-5; no definite D call. The CDR3 loop spans 14 amino acids. The germline V gene encodes CDR1 SGHNT and CDR2 YYREEE (reference sequence). V shed 1 base and J shed 0 bases, with 7 bases lying between them. The CDR3 protein is CASSLTANQETQYF. The CDR3 DNA is TGTGCCAGCAGCTTGACAGCAAACCAAGAGACCCAGTACTTC. Based on the CDR3 plus reference TRBV5-4 and TRBJ2-5, the full variable domain is ETGVTQSPTHLIKTRGQQVTLRCSSQSGHNTVSWYQQALGQGPQFIFQYYREEENGRGNFPPRFSGLQFPNYSSELNVNALELDDSALYLCASSLTANQETQYFGPGTRLLVL.

This clone came up a few times. V is TRBV4-2 and J is TRBJ2-7, with 8 bases identical to TRBD2. CDR3 size: 11 residues. Looked up from germline, CDR1 is LGHNA and CDR2 is YNFKEQ. After removal of 1 base from V and 13 bases from J, the junction contained 3 bases not matched to a gene. Written as DNA, the CDR3 is TGTGCCAGCAGCCAAGGGACTAGCTACTACTTC. This codes for CASSQGTSYYF.

The chain is built from TRBV28 and TRBJ1-3; the D is unclear. Per the germline V gene, CDR1 is MDHEN and CDR2 is SYDVKM. This CDR3 is built from 16 residues. Trimming shortened V by 3 bases and J by 0 bases, and 12 bases separated the two germline ends. The CDR3 here is CASSFGVSYSGNTIYF. The CDR3 bases are TGTGCCAGCAGTTTCGGAGTTTCATACTCTGGAAACACCATATATTTT.